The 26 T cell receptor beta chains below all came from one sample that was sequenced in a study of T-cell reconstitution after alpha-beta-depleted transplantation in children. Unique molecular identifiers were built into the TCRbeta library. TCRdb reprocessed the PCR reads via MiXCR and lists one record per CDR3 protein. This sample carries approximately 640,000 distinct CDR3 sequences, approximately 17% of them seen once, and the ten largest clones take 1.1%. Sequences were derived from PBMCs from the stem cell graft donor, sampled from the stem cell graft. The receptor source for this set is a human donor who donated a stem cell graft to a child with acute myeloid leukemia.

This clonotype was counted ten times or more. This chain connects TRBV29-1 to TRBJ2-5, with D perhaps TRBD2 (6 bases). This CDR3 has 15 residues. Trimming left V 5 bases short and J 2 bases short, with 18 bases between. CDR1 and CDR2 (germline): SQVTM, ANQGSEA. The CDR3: CSVKEGGRAQETQYF. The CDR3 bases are TGCAGCGTTAAGGAGGGTGGTCGGGCACAAGAGACCCAGTACTTC.

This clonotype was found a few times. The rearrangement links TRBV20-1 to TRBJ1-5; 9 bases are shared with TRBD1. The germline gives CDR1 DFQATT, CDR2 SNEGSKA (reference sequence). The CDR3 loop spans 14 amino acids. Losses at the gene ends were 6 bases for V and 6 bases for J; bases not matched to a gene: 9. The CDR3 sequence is CSAEDRGPRQPQHF. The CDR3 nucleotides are TGCAGTGCCGAGGACAGGGGCCCTCGTCAGCCCCAGCATTTT.

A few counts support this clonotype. CDR3 protein: CASRGAFDNEQFF. Here the CDR3 DNA reads TGCGCCAGCAGGGGGGCTTTTGACAATGAGCAGTTCTTC. This rearrangement joins TRBV5-1 to TRBJ2-1, with D perhaps TRBD1 (6 bases). This CDR3 has 13 amino acids. The germline gives CDR1 SGHRS, CDR2 YFSETQ. Trimming stripped 5 bases from V and 5 bases from J, with 11 bases between.

CDR3 sequence (DNA): TGTGCCAGCAGCCCCATAGGGAGCAGCACAGATACGCAGTATTTT. Its protein is CASSPIGSSTDTQYF. The chain couples TRBV12-3 or TRBV12-4 to TRBJ2-3, with D possibly matching TRBD2 (5 bases). The CDR3 loop spans 15 amino acids. The V end lost 6 bases, the J end lost 0 bases, and 13 bases lay between the germline ends.

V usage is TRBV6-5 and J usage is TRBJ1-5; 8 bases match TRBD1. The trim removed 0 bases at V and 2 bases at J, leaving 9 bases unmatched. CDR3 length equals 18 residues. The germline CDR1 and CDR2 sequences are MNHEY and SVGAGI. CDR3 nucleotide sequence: TGTGCCAGCAGTTACTCAGGGCGGGCGGACAGGGGCAATCAGCCCCAGCATTTT. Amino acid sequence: CASSYSGRADRGNQPQHF.

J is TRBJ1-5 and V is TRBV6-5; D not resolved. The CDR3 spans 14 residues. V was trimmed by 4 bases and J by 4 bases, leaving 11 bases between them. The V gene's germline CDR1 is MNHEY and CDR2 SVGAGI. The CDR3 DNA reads TGTGCCAGCAGTTGGTTAACCCGAAATCAGCCCCAGCATTTT. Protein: CASSWLTRNQPQHF.

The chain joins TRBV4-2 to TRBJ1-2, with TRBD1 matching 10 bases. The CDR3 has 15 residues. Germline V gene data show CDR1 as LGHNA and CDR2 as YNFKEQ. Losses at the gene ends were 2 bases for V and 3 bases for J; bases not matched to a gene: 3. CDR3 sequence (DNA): TGTGCCAGCAGCCAACGGACAGGGGGGGACTATGGCTACACCTTC. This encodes CASSQRTGGDYGYTF.

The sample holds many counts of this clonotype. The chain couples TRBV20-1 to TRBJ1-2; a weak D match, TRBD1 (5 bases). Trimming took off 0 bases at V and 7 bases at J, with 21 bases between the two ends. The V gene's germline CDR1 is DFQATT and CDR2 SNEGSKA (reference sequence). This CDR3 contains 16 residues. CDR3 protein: CSARDGTGTAASGYTF. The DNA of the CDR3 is TGCAGTGCTAGAGATGGCACCGGGACCGCGGCCTCTGGCTACACCTTC.

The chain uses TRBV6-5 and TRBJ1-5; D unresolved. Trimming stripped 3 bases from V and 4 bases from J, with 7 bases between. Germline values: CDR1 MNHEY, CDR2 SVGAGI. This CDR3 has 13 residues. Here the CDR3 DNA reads TGTGCCAGCAGTTATGACCTAAATCAGCCCCAGCATTTT. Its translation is CASSYDLNQPQHF.

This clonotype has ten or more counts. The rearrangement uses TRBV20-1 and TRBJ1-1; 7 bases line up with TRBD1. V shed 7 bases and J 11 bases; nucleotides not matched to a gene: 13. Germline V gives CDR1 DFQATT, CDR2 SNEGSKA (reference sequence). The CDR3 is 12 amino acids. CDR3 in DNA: TGCAGTGACGCCCGACAGGGAGGCTCGGCTTTCTTT. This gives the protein CSDARQGGSAFF.

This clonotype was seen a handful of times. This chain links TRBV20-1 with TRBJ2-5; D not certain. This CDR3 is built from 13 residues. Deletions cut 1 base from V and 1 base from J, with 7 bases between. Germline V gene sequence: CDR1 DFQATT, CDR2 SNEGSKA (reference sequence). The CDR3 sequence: CSARALPQETQYF. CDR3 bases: TGCAGTGCTAGAGCACTTCCCCAAGAGACCCAGTACTTC.

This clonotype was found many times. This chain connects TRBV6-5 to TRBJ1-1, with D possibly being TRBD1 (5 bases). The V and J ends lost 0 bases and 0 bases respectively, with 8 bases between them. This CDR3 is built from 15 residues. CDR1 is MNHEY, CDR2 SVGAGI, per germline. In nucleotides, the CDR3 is TGTGCCAGCAGTTACTCTGGGGCAGTGAACACTGAAGCTTTCTTT. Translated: CASSYSGAVNTEAFF.

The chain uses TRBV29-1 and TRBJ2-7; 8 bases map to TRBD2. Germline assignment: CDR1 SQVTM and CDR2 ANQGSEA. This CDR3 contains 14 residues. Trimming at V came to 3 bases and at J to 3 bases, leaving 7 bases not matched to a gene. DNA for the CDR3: TGCAGCGTTGACGGGTGGAGCGGGGGCTACGAGCAGTACTTC. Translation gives CSVDGWSGGYEQYF.

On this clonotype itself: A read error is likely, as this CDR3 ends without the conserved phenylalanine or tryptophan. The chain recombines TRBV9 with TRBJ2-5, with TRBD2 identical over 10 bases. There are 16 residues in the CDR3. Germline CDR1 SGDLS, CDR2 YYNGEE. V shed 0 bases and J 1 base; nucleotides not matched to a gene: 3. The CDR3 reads CASSVVPSGGQETQYS. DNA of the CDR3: TGTGCCAGCAGCGTAGTTCCTAGCGGGGGCCAAGAGACCCAGTACTCC.

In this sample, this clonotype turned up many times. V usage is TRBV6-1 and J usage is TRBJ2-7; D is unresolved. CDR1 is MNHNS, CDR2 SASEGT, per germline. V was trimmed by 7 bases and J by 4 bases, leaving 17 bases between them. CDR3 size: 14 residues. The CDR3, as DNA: TGTGCCAGCACCACCCGGACCCCTCCTTACGAGCAGTACGTC. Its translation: CASTTRTPPYEQYV.

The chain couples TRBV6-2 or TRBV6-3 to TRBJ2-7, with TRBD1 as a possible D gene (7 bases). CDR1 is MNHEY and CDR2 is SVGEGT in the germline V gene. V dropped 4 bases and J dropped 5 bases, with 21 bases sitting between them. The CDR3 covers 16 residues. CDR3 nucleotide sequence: TGTGCCAGCAGTTTAGGCCTCAGGGGGGACCTGGACGAGCAGTACGTC. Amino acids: CASSLGLRGDLDEQYV.

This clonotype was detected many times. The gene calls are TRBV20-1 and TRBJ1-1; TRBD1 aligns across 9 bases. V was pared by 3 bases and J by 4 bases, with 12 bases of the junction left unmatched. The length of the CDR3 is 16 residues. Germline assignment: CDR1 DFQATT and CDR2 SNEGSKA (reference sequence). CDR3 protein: CSARVSKQGAVTEAFF. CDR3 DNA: TGCAGTGCTAGGGTTTCCAAACAGGGGGCAGTCACTGAAGCTTTCTTT.

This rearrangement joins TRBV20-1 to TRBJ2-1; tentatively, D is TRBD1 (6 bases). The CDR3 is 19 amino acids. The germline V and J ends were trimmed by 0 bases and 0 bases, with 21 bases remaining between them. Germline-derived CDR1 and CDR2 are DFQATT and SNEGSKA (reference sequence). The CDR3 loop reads CSARDTAGALPNSYNEQFF. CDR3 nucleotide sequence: TGCAGTGCTAGAGATACGGCAGGGGCCCTCCCAAACTCCTACAATGAGCAGTTCTTC.

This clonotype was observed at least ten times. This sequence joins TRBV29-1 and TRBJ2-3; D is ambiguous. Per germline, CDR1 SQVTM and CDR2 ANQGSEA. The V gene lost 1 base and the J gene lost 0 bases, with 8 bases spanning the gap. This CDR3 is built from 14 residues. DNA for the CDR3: TGCAGCGTTGAAGGGCAGGAAAGCACAGATACGCAGTATTTT. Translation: CSVEGQESTDTQYF.

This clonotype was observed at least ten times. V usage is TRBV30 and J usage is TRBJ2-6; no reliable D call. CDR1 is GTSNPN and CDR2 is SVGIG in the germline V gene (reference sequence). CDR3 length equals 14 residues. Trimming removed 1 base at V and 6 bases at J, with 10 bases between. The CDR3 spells CAWSAPLTANVLTF. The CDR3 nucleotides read TGTGCCTGGAGTGCCCCTCTCACGGCCAACGTCCTGACTTTC.

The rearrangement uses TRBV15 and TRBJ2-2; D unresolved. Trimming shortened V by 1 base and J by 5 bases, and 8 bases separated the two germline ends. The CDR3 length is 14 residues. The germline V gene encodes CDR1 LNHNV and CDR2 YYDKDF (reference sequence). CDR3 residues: CATSRGRDTGELFF. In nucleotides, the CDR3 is TGTGCCACCAGCAGAGGCCGAGATACCGGGGAGCTGTTTTTT. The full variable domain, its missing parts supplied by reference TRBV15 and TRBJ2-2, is DAMVIQNPRYQVTQFGKPVTLSCSQTLNHNVMYWYQQKSSQAPKLLFHYYDKDFNNEADTPDNFQSRRPNTSFCFLDIRSPGLGDTAMYLCATSRGRDTGELFFGEGSRLTVL.

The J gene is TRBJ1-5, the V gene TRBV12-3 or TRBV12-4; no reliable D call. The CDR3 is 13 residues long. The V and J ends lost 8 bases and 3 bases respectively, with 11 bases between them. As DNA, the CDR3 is TGTGCCAGCCGCTCGGAGTTCAATCAGCCCCAGCATTTT. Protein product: CASRSEFNQPQHF.

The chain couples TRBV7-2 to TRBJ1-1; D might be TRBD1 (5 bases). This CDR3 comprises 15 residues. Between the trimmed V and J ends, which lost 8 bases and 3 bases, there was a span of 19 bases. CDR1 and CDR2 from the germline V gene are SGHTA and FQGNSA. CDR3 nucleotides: TGTGCCAGCTCTGGGGGGGTAGCTGGGGACACTGAAGCTTTCTTT. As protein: CASSGGVAGDTEAFF.

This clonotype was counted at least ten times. CDR3 region: CSARRGRGYNEQFF. In DNA form, the CDR3 reads TGCAGTGCCAGGCGGGGGAGAGGGTACAATGAGCAGTTCTTC. V usage is TRBV20-1 and J usage is TRBJ2-1; 7 bases line up with TRBD2. This CDR3 region has 14 residues. J was trimmed by 4 bases and V by 6 bases; bases with no gene match: 9. Germline-derived CDR1 and CDR2 are DFQATT and SNEGSKA (reference sequence).

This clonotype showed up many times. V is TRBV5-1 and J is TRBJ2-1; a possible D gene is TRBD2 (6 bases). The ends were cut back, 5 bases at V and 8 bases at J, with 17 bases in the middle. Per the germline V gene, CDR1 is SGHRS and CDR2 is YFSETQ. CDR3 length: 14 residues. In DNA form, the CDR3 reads TGCGCCAGCAGACGTAGCCGGGGGAGCGATGAGCAGTTCTTC. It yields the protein CASRRSRGSDEQFF.

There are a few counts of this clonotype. CDR3 residues: CSASGPGQPAGQPQHF. The CDR3 DNA reads as TGCAGTGCTAGTGGGCCGGGACAGCCAGCTGGTCAGCCCCAGCATTTT. J is TRBJ1-5 and V is TRBV20-1; TRBD1 aligns across 7 bases. Unmatched junction bases numbered 14, after V lost 3 bases and J lost 6 bases. The CDR3 is 16 amino acids. Germline-derived CDR1 and CDR2 are DFQATT and SNEGSKA (reference sequence).